In its sample, the clone carrying this TCR beta chain was seen once. The antigen remains undetermined. The data were obtained in a study of shared clonotypes between healthy human individuals. Regarding the study as a whole: Among several donors, approximately 5% of naive CD4 clonotypes were found in common.

Produced via immunoSEQ multiplex PCR; TCRdb's table is partial and in-frame only. The sample carries fewer than 2.5 million clones, 93% recorded once. Germline trimming cut 8 bases from V and 9 bases from J; bases unmatched to any gene: 15. CDR1 and CDR2 from the germline V gene are MNHEY and SVGAGI. This CDR3 is 15 amino acids long. CD45RA-negative memory and CD45RA+ naive subsets were split from the CD4+ cells. This receptor was identified in a man between 18 and 29 years old in good health. Some clones in this sample may be carry-over from other donors' samples. V usage is TRBV6-5 and J usage is TRBJ2-3, with 9 nucleotides matching TRBD2. The source material was naive CD4+ T cells from PBMCs. The subset here: CD45RA+ positively selected. CDR3 nucleotides: TGTGCCAGCCTCCCTCGCGGGAGGGCCGGGGGAACGCAGTATTTT. This gives the protein CASLPRGRAGGTQYF.